Each of the 27 T cell receptor beta chains below was sequenced from the same sample in a study of response to subunit inactivated influenza vaccine. MiXCR, run by TCRdb on the RT-PCR reads, gives a single entry per CDR3 protein. The table has more than 500,000 distinct CDR3 sequences, about 11% seen once. This same sample was also part of a study on T cells expressing NK-cell markers. Turning to that study: cDNA encoding TCR beta was synthesized via 5'RACE template switching incorporating UMIs.

The source material was PBMCs from blood, sampled on the day of vaccination. The receptors originated from a man over 45 who received an inactivated influenza vaccine.

The chain couples TRBV3-1 to TRBJ2-1; 8 bases fit TRBD2. V gave up 6 bases and J gave up 0 bases; unmatched junction bases: 1. CDR3 length: 14 residues. Germline V gives CDR1 LGHDT, CDR2 YNNKEL (reference sequence). The chain's CDR3 is CASRGLDSYNEQFF. CDR3 in DNA: TGTGCCAGCAGGGGACTAGACTCCTACAATGAGCAGTTCTTC.

This clonotype occurred a few times. The rearrangement uses TRBV6-1 and TRBJ2-7; 9 bases map to TRBD1. The germline gives CDR1 MNHNS, CDR2 SASEGT. The length of the CDR3 is 14 residues. Losses at the gene ends were 8 bases for V and 3 bases for J; bases not matched to a gene: 8. The CDR3 is CASQHRDRDYEQYF. The CDR3 DNA reads as TGTGCCAGCCAACACCGGGACAGGGACTACGAGCAGTACTTC.

The CDR3 sequence is CASSLLGGAVQPQHF. DNA for the CDR3: TGTGCCAGCAGCCTCCTTGGGGGGGCTGTACAGCCCCAGCATTTT. V usage is TRBV5-8 and J usage is TRBJ1-5, with D possibly being TRBD1 (6 bases). This CDR3 has 15 residues. CDR1 and CDR2 (germline): SGHTS, YDEGEE. V lost 4 bases, J lost 7 bases, and 18 bases lay in between.

The chain employs TRBV20-1 and TRBJ2-5; 11 bases match TRBD2. Germline V gene data show CDR1 as DFQATT and CDR2 as SNEGSKA (reference sequence). This CDR3 is 18 amino acids long. The J segment lost 5 bases and the V segment lost 5 bases, leaving 19 bases of the junction unmatched. This chain's CDR3 is CSAQPERLAGYTWETQYF. The CDR3 DNA reads TGCAGTGCTCAGCCGGAGAGACTAGCGGGGTACACTTGGGAGACCCAGTACTTC.

The chain links TRBV7-8 to TRBJ2-5; 7 positions match TRBD1. Germline V gives CDR1 SGHVS, CDR2 FQNEAQ. The CDR3 extends over 15 amino acids. V dropped 5 bases and J dropped 0; count of bases not matched to a gene: 6. This CDR3 reads CASSAETGNQETQYF. CDR3 coding DNA: TGTGCCAGCAGCGCCGAGACAGGGAACCAAGAGACCCAGTACTTC.

V is TRBV7-2 and J is TRBJ2-3; D call uncertain. The CDR3 extends over 13 amino acids. Per germline, CDR1 SGHTA and CDR2 FQGNSA. Trimming stripped 4 bases from V and 4 bases from J, with 9 bases between. CDR3 amino acids: CASSWIASDTQYF. The CDR3 DNA is TGTGCCAGCAGCTGGATTGCGTCAGATACGCAGTATTTT.

This clonotype was observed a handful of times. This chain joins TRBV20-1 and TRBJ2-1, with D perhaps TRBD2 (6 bases). From germline, CDR1 is DFQATT and CDR2 SNEGSKA (reference sequence). V was trimmed by 1 base and J by 7 bases, leaving 17 bases between them. This CDR3 has 15 amino acids. DNA of the CDR3: TGCAGTGCTAGAGTCGCGGGACCTTTGTTGAATGAGCAGTTCTTC. This translates into CSARVAGPLLNEQFF.

In this sample, this clonotype turned up a few times. The rearrangement joins TRBV5-1 to TRBJ2-2; D uncertain. The germline CDR1 and CDR2 sequences are SGHRS and YFSETQ. CDR3 size: 13 residues. V lost 2 bases and J lost 2, with 4 bases in between. The CDR3: CASSFYNTGELFF. Here the CDR3 DNA reads TGCGCCAGCAGCTTTTATAACACCGGGGAGCTGTTTTTT.

The chain couples TRBV12-3 or TRBV12-4 to TRBJ1-5; TRBD1 might be the D (5 bases). This CDR3 region has 14 residues. V was cut by 5 bases and J by 4 bases, with 12 bases left in between. CDR3 region: CASSADSPNQPQHF. Here the CDR3 DNA reads TGTGCCAGCAGTGCCGACAGTCCAAATCAGCCCCAGCATTTT.

In its sample, this clonotype was seen a few times. V gene TRBV5-6 combines with J gene TRBJ2-7; 7 nucleotides match TRBD2. Germline V gene sequence: CDR1 SGHDT, CDR2 YYEEEE. The CDR3 spans 14 residues. Trimming took 1 base from V and 5 from J; bases not matched to a gene: 6. CDR3 DNA sequence: TGTGCCAGCAGCTTGAGACTAGCTGTCCACGAGCAGTACTTC. This gives the protein CASSLRLAVHEQYF.

The CDR3 DNA reads as TGTGCCAGCAGCAACCCCGACGGCTATACGCAGTATTTT. Encoded protein: CASSNPDGYTQYF. The rearrangement links TRBV7-9 to TRBJ2-3; D gene ambiguous. Germline lookup yields CDR1 SEHNR and CDR2 FQNEAQ (reference sequence). V dropped 5 bases and J dropped 7 bases, with 13 bases sitting between them. This CDR3 spans 13 amino acids.

This clonotype has only a few counts. The chain joins TRBV29-1 to TRBJ1-5, with D unresolved. Germline values: CDR1 SQVTM, CDR2 ANQGSEA. The CDR3 sequence is 15 residues long. With 4 bases removed from V and 0 bases from J, the gap between germline ends came to 13 bases. This CDR3 reads CSVGHSPYSNQPQHF. The CDR3 DNA reads as TGCAGCGTTGGCCACAGCCCGTATAGCAATCAGCCCCAGCATTTT.

J is TRBJ2-2 and V is TRBV15, with 16 positions matching TRBD2. CDR1 and CDR2 from the germline V gene are LNHNV and YYDKDF (reference sequence). This CDR3 is 20 amino acids long. Trimming at V came to 2 bases and at J to 3 bases, leaving 9 bases not matched to a gene. CDR3 sequence (DNA): TGTGCCACCAGCAGACCAGTGGGACTAGCGGGAGGGGGTGACACCGGGGAGCTGTTTTTT. The encoded protein is CATSRPVGLAGGGDTGELFF.

The chain links TRBV6-1 to TRBJ2-2, with 7 bases that match TRBD2. The trim removed 10 bases at V and 4 bases at J, leaving 9 bases unmatched. Germline CDR1 reads MNHNS; CDR2 reads SASEGT. CDR3 length equals 14 residues. The DNA for the CDR3 is TGTGCCACCGTGAGGGAGGGGCTCACCGGGGAGCTGTTTTTT. It translates to CATVREGLTGELFF.

This clonotype was detected only a few times. The chain uses TRBV5-5 and TRBJ2-7; D call uncertain. The V gene's germline CDR1 is SGHKS and CDR2 YYEKEE (reference sequence). Trimming pared 2 bases from V and 0 bases from J, leaving 15 bases between. The CDR3 extends over 16 amino acids. Here the CDR3 reads CASSFSILEYSYEQYF. CDR3 bases: TGTGCCAGCAGCTTCAGCATTCTGGAATACTCCTACGAGCAGTACTTC. The whole variable domain, remainder taken from reference TRBV5-5 and TRBJ2-7, is DAGVTQSPTHLIKTRGQQVTLRCSPISGHKSVSWYQQVLGQGPQFIFQYYEKEERGRGNFPDRFSARQFPNYSSELNVNALLLGDSALYLCASSFSILEYSYEQYFGPGTRLTVT.

At least ten counts were recorded for this clonotype. The V and J genes are TRBV12-3 or TRBV12-4 and TRBJ2-1; 7 bases fit TRBD2. Losses at the gene ends were 5 bases for V and 6 bases for J; bases not matched to a gene: 10. The CDR3 sequence is 15 residues long. The CDR3 nucleotides are TGTGCCAGCAGTCCTGCGGGAGCTTGGGTCAATGAGCAGTTCTTC. Its protein product is CASSPAGAWVNEQFF.

The gene calls are TRBV28 and TRBJ2-2; D perhaps matches TRBD2 (6 bases). Trimming shortened V by 10 bases and J by 4 bases, and 16 bases separated the two germline ends. Germline V gene lookup returns CDR1 MDHEN and CDR2 SYDVKM. The length of the CDR3 is 14 residues. CDR3 sequence: CAIHRAGLTGELFF. Written as DNA, the CDR3 is TGTGCCATTCATAGAGCGGGCCTCACCGGGGAGCTGTTTTTT.

This clonotype was found many times. This rearrangement joins TRBV7-2 to TRBJ2-1; D not resolved. V shed 3 bases and J shed 7 bases, with 7 bases lying between them. This CDR3 has 12 residues. Germline values: CDR1 SGHTA, CDR2 FQGNSA. CDR3 sequence (DNA): TGTGCCAGCAGCTTGGATAGAAATGAGCAGTTCTTC. It encodes CASSLDRNEQFF. Using reference TRBV7-2 and TRBJ2-1 for the parts outside the CDR3, the full variable domain is GAGVSQSPSNKVTEKGKDVELRCDPISGHTALYWYRQSLGQGLEFLIYFQGNSAPDKSGLPSDRFSAERTGGSVSTLTIQRTQQEDSAVYLCASSLDRNEQFFGPGTRLTVL.

This clonotype was seen ten or more times. The CDR3 region is CASTRTRNTEAFF. The CDR3 DNA follows: TGTGCCAGCACAAGAACAAGGAACACTGAAGCTTTCTTT. The chain recombines TRBV7-2 with TRBJ1-1; D is ambiguous. The CDR3 length is 13 residues. Germline V CDR1 and CDR2: SGHTA, FQGNSA. Trimming shortened V by 7 bases and J by 1 base, and 10 bases separated the two germline ends.

The chain joins TRBV20-1 to TRBJ2-1, with a weak D call TRBD2 (6 bases). This CDR3 comprises 12 residues. Trimming removed 1 base from V and 6 bases from J, with 7 bases in between. Germline lookup yields CDR1 DFQATT and CDR2 SNEGSKA (reference sequence). CDR3 sequence (DNA): TGCAGTGCTAGAGGCGGGGTCAATGAGCAGTTCTTC. This codes for CSARGGVNEQFF.

This clonotype was counted a few times. The chain carries TRBV7-2 and TRBJ2-4; the D is unclear. CDR3 size: 13 residues. CDR1 is SGHTA, CDR2 FQGNSA, per germline. Deletions cut 1 base from V and 6 bases from J, with 7 bases between. The DNA for the CDR3 is TGTGCCAGCAGCTTAGAAGTGGTAAACATTCAGTACTTC. Translating it yields CASSLEVVNIQYF.

This clonotype was detected only a few times. The J gene is TRBJ1-1, the V gene TRBV2; D gene uncertain. This CDR3 is 12 amino acids long. CDR1 and CDR2 from the germline V gene are SNHLY and FYNNEI. Trimming left V 8 bases short and J 1 base short, with 8 bases between. The CDR3: CASHYSNTEAFF. The DNA of the CDR3 is TGTGCCAGCCACTACTCGAACACTGAAGCTTTCTTT.

This clonotype came up a few times. The chain joins TRBV4-3 to TRBJ2-3, with D maybe TRBD1 (6 bases). The CDR3 has 16 amino acids. Between the trimmed V and J ends, which lost 6 bases and 5 bases, there was a span of 21 bases. Germline-derived CDR1 and CDR2 are LGHNA and YSLEER. In nucleotides, the CDR3 is TGCGCCAGCAGGACCGCGGACAGTCGGCGGAGAGATACGCAGTATTTT. Translation: CASRTADSRRRDTQYF.

V and J are TRBV28 and TRBJ2-1; D possibly corresponds to TRBD1 (5 bases). Germline assignment: CDR1 MDHEN and CDR2 SYDVKM. The ends were cut back, 2 bases at V and 5 bases at J, with 16 bases in the middle. The CDR3 runs 16 residues. Written as DNA, the CDR3 is TGTGCCAGCAGTTTAAGGTCGTCCAGGGCCAACAATGAGCAGTTCTTC. It translates to CASSLRSSRANNEQFF.

J is TRBJ2-5 and V is TRBV6-2 or TRBV6-3, with 10 bases that match TRBD1. The V gene's germline CDR1 is MNHEY and CDR2 SVGEGT. The CDR3 is made up of 18 amino acids. V shed 2 bases, J shed 3 bases, and the junction held 12 bases outside the gene matches. The CDR3 region has the DNA TGTGCCAGCAGTTACCCTTCTCGACAGGGGGCGCGTAAAGAGACCCAGTACTTC. This gives the protein CASSYPSRQGARKETQYF.

This chain joins TRBV7-6 and TRBJ2-3; the match to TRBD2 covers 8 bases. The CDR3 totals 15 residues. Germline trimming cut 4 bases from V and 4 bases from J; bases unmatched to any gene: 7. Germline V gene sequence: CDR1 SGHVS, CDR2 FNYEAQ. This chain's CDR3 is CASSWPGGRSDTQYF. The CDR3 coding sequence is TGTGCCAGCAGCTGGCCGGGAGGGAGGTCAGATACGCAGTATTTT.

In this sample, this clonotype turned up a few times. The genes are TRBV4-3 and TRBJ2-3, with D uncertain. CDR3 length: 13 residues. Germline V gene lookup returns CDR1 LGHNA and CDR2 YSLEER. Trimming stripped 0 bases from V and 6 bases from J, with 7 bases between. The CDR3 loop is CASSQDKVDTQYF. The CDR3 region has the DNA TGCGCCAGCAGCCAAGATAAGGTGGATACGCAGTATTTT.